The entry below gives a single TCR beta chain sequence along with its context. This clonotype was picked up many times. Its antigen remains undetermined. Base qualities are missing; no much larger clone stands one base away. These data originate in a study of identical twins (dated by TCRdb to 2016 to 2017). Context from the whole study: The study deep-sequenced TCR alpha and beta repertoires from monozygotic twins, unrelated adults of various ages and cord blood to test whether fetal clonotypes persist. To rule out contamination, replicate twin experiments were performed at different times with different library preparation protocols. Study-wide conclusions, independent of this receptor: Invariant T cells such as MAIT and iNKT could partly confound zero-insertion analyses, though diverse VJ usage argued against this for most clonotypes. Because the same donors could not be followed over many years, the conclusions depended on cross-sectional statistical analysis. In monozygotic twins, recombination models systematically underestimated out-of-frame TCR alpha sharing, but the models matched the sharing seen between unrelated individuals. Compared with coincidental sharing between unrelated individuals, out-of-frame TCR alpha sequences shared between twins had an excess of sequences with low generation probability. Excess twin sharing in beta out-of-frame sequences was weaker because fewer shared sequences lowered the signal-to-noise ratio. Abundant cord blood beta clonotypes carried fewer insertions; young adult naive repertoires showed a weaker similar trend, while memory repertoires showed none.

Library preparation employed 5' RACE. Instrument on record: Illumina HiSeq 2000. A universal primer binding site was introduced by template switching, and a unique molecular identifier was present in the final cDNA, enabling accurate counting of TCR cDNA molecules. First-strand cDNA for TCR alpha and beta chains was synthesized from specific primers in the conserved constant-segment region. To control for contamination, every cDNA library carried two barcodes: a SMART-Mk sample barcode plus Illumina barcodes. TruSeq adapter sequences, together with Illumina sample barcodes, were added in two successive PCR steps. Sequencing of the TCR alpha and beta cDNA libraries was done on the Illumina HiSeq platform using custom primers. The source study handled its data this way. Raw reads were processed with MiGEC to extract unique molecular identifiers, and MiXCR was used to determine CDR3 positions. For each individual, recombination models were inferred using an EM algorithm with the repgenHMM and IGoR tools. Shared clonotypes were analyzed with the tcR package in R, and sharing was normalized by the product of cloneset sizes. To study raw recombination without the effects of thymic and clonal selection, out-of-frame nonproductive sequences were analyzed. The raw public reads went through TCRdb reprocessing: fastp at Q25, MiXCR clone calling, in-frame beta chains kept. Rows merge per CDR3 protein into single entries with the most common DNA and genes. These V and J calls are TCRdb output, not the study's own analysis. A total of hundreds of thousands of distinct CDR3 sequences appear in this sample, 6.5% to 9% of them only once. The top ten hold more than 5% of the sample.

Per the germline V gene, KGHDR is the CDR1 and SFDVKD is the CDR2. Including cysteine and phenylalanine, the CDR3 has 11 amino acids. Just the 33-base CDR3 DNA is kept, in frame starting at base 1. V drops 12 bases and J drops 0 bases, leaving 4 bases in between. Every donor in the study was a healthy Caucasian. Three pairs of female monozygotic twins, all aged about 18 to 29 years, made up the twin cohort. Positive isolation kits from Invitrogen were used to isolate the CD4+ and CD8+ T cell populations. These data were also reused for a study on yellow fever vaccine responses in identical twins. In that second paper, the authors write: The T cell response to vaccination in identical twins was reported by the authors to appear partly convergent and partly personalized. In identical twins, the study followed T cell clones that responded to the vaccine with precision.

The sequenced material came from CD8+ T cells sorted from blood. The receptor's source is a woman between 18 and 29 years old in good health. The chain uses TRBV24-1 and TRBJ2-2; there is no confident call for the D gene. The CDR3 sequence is CASSNTGELFF. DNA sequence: TGTGCCTCCTCGAACACCGGGGAGCTGTTTTTT.